These 13 T cell receptor beta chains originate from one sample sequenced in a study of T cell responses to AZD1222 COVID-19 vaccine. Sequenced by immunoSEQ multiplex PCR; TCRdb stores in-frame clones only, minus some. This repertoire shows 150,000 or so clones, roughly nine tenths found once; its top ten account for about 1.6%. The sequencing used peripheral blood, collected on day 0 of AZD1222 vaccination. All receptors come from an adult in good health.

The rearrangement joins TRBV6-1 to TRBJ1-5; possible D gene TRBD1, 6 bases. The CDR3 totals 15 residues. Trimming removed 1 base at V and 5 bases at J, with 12 bases between. Germline CDR1 reads MNHNS; CDR2 reads SASEGT. As DNA, the CDR3 is TGTGCCAGCAGTGAAGGTACAGGGTACCATCAGCCCCAGCATTTT. It specifies CASSEGTGYHQPQHF.

V and J are TRBV5-6 and TRBJ2-2, with 9 positions matching TRBD2. CDR3 length equals 19 residues. The V gene's germline CDR1 is SGHDT and CDR2 YYEEEE. J lost 4 bases, V lost 2 bases, and 15 bases had no gene match. The CDR3 nucleotides are TGTGCCAGCAGCTTCAGTCTAGCGGGGTGGCAGCAGGGCACCGGGGAGCTGTTTTTT. Its translation: CASSFSLAGWQQGTGELFF.

A single count supports this clone. The chain links TRBV28 to TRBJ2-7; a weak D match, TRBD1 (6 bases). Germline-derived CDR1 and CDR2 are MDHEN and SYDVKM. V gave up 7 bases and J gave up 3 bases, with 19 bases separating them. The CDR3 has 15 residues. CDR3 region: CASNGPGQNHYEQYF. CDR3 bases: TGTGCCAGCAACGGCCCCGGACAGAACCACTACGAGCAGTACTTC.

The rearrangement joins TRBV4-1 to TRBJ2-7, with D uncertain. The CDR3 consists of 14 residues. V lost 0 bases, J lost 1 base, and 7 bases lay in between. Germline V CDR1 and CDR2: MGHRA, YSYEKL. The CDR3 DNA reads as TGCGCCAGCAGCCAAGAACACAGATCCTACGAGCAGTACTTC. It specifies CASSQEHRSYEQYF.

The chain employs TRBV5-1 and TRBJ1-1; possible D gene TRBD1, 5 bases. The CDR3 spans 12 residues. CDR1 is SGHRS and CDR2 is YFSETQ in the germline V gene. The V end lost 7 bases, the J end lost 8 bases, and 15 bases lay between the germline ends. CDR3 loop: CASFDRATEAFF. DNA for the CDR3: TGCGCCAGCTTTGACAGAGCAACAGAAGCTTTCTTT.

This clone has a single count. This chain's CDR3 is CASSLEKGPYEQYF. CDR3 bases: TGCGCCAGCAGCTTGGAAAAGGGTCCCTACGAGCAGTACTTC. J is TRBJ2-7 and V is TRBV5-1; unclear D gene. CDR3 size: 14 residues. V lost 0 bases and J lost 2, with 9 bases in between. CDR1 and CDR2 from the germline V gene are SGHRS and YFSETQ.

The V and J genes are TRBV11-3 and TRBJ2-7; the D gene is possibly TRBD1 (5 bases). CDR1 and CDR2 from the germline V gene are SGHNT and YENEEA. CDR3 length equals 14 residues. The V end was cut by 5 bases, the J end by 4 bases, with 15 bases between. DNA for the CDR3: TGTGCCAGCAGCCCAACAATTCAGGGTTACGAGCAGTACTTC. Translation gives CASSPTIQGYEQYF. The full variable domain, in which reference TRBV11-3 and TRBJ2-7 provide the parts outside the CDR3, is EAGVVQSPRYKIIEKKQPVAFWCNPISGHNTLYWYLQNLGQGPELLIRYENEEAVDDSQLPKDRFSAERLKGVDSTLKIQPAELGDSAVYLCASSPTIQGYEQYFGPGTRLTVT.

The rearrangement uses TRBV6-5 and TRBJ1-2; unclear D gene. This CDR3 comprises 13 residues. The germline CDR1 and CDR2 sequences are MNHEY and SVGAGI. V lost 6 bases to trimming and J lost 1 base, with 9 bases between them. CDR3 bases: TGTGCCAGCAGGGTAGACAATAACTATGGCTACACCTTC. It is translated as CASRVDNNYGYTF.

This clone was counted a few times. V is TRBV28 and J is TRBJ1-2; 7 bases are a match to TRBD1. This CDR3 has 14 residues. Trimming took 6 bases from V and 5 from J; bases not matched to a gene: 9. Per the germline V gene, CDR1 is MDHEN and CDR2 is SYDVKM. This CDR3 reads CASSFDRVRYGYTF. CDR3 coding DNA: TGTGCCAGCAGCTTTGACAGGGTTCGATATGGCTACACCTTC.

The chain is built from TRBV5-4 and TRBJ1-1; possible D gene TRBD1, 6 bases. In germline, CDR1 is SGHNT, CDR2 YYREEE (reference sequence). V was shortened by 2 bases and J by 4 bases, with 12 bases between the two germline ends. The CDR3 has 14 residues. The CDR3 DNA is TGTGCCAGCAGCTTTTCAGGGGTTGGCACTGAAGCTTTCTTT. It codes for CASSFSGVGTEAFF.

This chain joins TRBV27 and TRBJ2-2; perhaps TRBD1 as D (5 bases). V gave up 3 bases and J gave up 6 bases, with 8 bases separating them. Germline loops: CDR1 MNHEY, CDR2 SMNVEV (reference sequence). The CDR3 spans 13 residues. The DNA of the CDR3 is TGTGCCAGCAGTTTTCAGGGATCCGGGGAGCTGTTTTTT. This sequence encodes CASSFQGSGELFF.

The CDR3 spells CASSPRTQRPHEQYF. The CDR3 DNA reads as TGTGCCAGCAGCCCAAGGACACAAAGGCCACACGAGCAGTACTTC. This chain connects TRBV7-2 to TRBJ2-7; TRBD1 is a possible D gene (5 bases). The CDR3 runs 15 residues. CDR1 and CDR2 (germline): SGHTA, FQGNSA. V lost 5 bases and J 5 bases, leaving 19 bases between the germline ends.

The CDR3 protein is CATSREGGNYYEQYF. Here the CDR3 DNA reads TGTGCCACCAGCAGAGAGGGGGGAAACTACTACGAGCAGTACTTC. V is TRBV15 and J is TRBJ2-7; D is possibly TRBD2 (6 bases). This CDR3 is 15 amino acids long. The V and J ends lost 0 bases and 3 bases respectively, with 12 bases between them. Germline V gene sequence: CDR1 LNHNV, CDR2 YYDKDF (reference sequence).